This T cell receptor beta chain was recorded in a study of cytomegalovirus exposure and HLA in healthy donors. Findings of the study overall: In vitro testing confirmed a few CMV-associated chains as specific for CMV antigens. The tendency of first-cohort TCR clusters to co-occur in the 120 or so validation repertoires was the finding of a later analysis.

Sequencing used immunoSEQ multiplex PCR; TCRdb keeps in-frame clones, though not all of them. This sample has 250,000 to 400,000 clones; approximately 86% occur once, and the top ten carry roughly 0.88%. Germline V CDR1 and CDR2: SEHNR, FQNEAQ (reference sequence). Trimming pared 6 bases from V and 1 base from J, leaving 9 bases between. The CDR3 loop spans 13 amino acids. Comment on this clone: What it binds is unknown.

The chain has TRBV7-9 and TRBJ1-2, with D possibly TRBD1 on 5 matching bases. This TCR was sampled from a man aged 25-45 years in good health and CMV-seronegative. The material sequenced was PBMCs. The DNA of the CDR3 is TGTGCCAGCAGTCTCGACAGTAACTATGGCTACACCTTC. Translating gives CASSLDSNYGYTF. The entire variable domain, with the rest obtained from reference TRBV7-9 and TRBJ1-2, is as follows: DTGVSQNPRHKITKRGQNVTFRCDPISEHNRLYWYRQTLGQGPEFLTYFQNEAQLEKSRLLSDRFSAERPKGSFSTLEIQRTEQGDSAMYLCASSLDSNYGYTFGSGTRLTVV.